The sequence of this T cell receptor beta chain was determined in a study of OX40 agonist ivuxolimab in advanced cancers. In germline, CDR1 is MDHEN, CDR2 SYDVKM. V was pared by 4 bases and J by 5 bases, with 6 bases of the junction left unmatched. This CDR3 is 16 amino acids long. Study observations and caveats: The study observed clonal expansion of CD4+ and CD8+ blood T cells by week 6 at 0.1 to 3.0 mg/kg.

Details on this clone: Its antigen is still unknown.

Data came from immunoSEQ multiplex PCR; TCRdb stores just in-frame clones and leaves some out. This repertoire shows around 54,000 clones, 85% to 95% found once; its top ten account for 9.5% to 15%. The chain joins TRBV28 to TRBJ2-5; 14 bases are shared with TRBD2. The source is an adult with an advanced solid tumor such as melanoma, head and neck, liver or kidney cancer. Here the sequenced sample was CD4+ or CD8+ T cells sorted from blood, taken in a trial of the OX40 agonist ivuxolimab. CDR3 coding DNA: TGTGCCAGCAGTTATGGACTAGCGGGAGGTTTGGAGACCCAGTACTTC. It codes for CASSYGLAGGLETQYF.